Presented here are 32 T cell receptor beta chains from one specimen sequenced in a study of identical twins (dated by TCRdb to 2016 to 2018). Library preparation was by 5' RACE. Reads for this sample came from an Illumina HiSeq 2000. TCRdb trimmed the raw reads at Q25, called clones with MiXCR and kept productive beta chains. Under each unique CDR3 protein, matching rows form one entry showing the most common genes and DNA. The sample has under 900,000 distinct CDR3 sequences on record, roughly 18% of them singletons. 10% to 15% of the sample is in the top ten clones. These same data were also listed under a study on T cells expressing NK-cell markers.

Sequenced: PBMCs. These receptors were collected from a woman aged 18 to 35 in good health.

V and J are TRBV5-5 and TRBJ2-2; unclear D gene. Trimming took 4 bases from V and 5 from J, leaving 18 bases between them. Germline V lookup: CDR1 SGHKS, CDR2 YYEKEE (reference sequence). CDR3 length equals 16 residues. The CDR3 region has the DNA TGTGCCAGCAGCCCCCCCCCGGGTTCTCGTACCGGGGAGCTGTTTTTT. It is translated as CASSPPPGSRTGELFF.

This rearrangement joins TRBV5-1 to TRBJ2-7; perhaps TRBD2 as D (6 bases). The CDR3 runs to 16 residues. The V gene's germline CDR1 is SGHRS and CDR2 YFSETQ. With 1 base removed from V and 6 bases from J, the gap between germline ends came to 20 bases. The CDR3 coding sequence is TGCGCCAGCAGCTTGCCCCCGGGACTCCGCGGGATCGAGCAGTACTTC. It encodes CASSLPPGLRGIEQYF.

The chain combines TRBV12-3 or TRBV12-4 with TRBJ1-1; TRBD1 matches at 9 bases. CDR3 size: 14 residues. V shed 8 bases and J 0 bases; nucleotides not matched to a gene: 4. Here the CDR3 reads CASGGTGLNTEAFF. The CDR3 DNA sequence: TGTGCCAGCGGGGGGACAGGGTTGAACACTGAAGCTTTCTTT.

This clonotype was recorded a few times. This chain uses TRBV5-1 with TRBJ2-3; D gene uncertain. The germline V and J ends were trimmed by 4 bases and 4 bases, with 10 bases remaining between them. The length of the CDR3 is 13 residues. From germline, CDR1 is SGHRS and CDR2 YFSETQ. CDR3 coding DNA: TGCGCCAGCAGCCGTTCCCCCTCAGATACGCAGTATTTT. It codes for CASSRSPSDTQYF.

This clonotype was detected only a few times. Germline is not matched at one junction end, which may reflect a read error. The chain joins TRBV20-1 to TRBJ2-7, with 10 positions matching TRBD2. Germline V gene lookup returns CDR1 DFQATT and CDR2 SNEGSKA (reference sequence). The CDR3 is 15 amino acids. In nucleotides, the CDR3 is TGCAGTGCCAGAGACTGGCTAGCGGGGGAGTACGAGCAGTACTTC. Amino acid sequence: CSARDWLAGEYEQYF.

J is TRBJ1-2 and V is TRBV7-2; D unresolved. There are 13 residues in the CDR3. V lost 2 bases and J lost 5, with 9 bases in between. Germline-derived CDR1 and CDR2 are SGHTA and FQGNSA. The chain's CDR3 is CASSLQMVYGYTF. The CDR3 DNA reads TGTGCCAGCAGCTTACAAATGGTGTATGGCTACACCTTC.

V is TRBV12-3 or TRBV12-4 and J is TRBJ1-1, with a tentative D call TRBD1 (6 bases). This CDR3 is built from 14 residues. Trimming removed 3 bases at V and 7 bases at J, with 15 bases between. The CDR3 nucleotides are TGTGCCAGCAGTTTTGAAGGGGGGGGAGTTGAAGCTTTCTTT. It encodes CASSFEGGGVEAFF.

This clonotype was seen ten or more times. The chain employs TRBV20-1 and TRBJ2-1, with no clear D. The V end was cut by 1 base, the J end by 2 bases, with 9 bases between. Germline CDR1 and CDR2: DFQATT and SNEGSKA (reference sequence). The CDR3 has 14 residues. This CDR3 reads CSARGLGTYNEQFF. The CDR3 DNA reads TGCAGTGCTAGAGGGTTGGGGACCTACAATGAGCAGTTCTTC.

This clonotype was observed a handful of times. The genes are TRBV5-1 and TRBJ2-1; 9 bases agree with TRBD1. This CDR3 is 15 amino acids long. Germline V CDR1 and CDR2: SGHRS, YFSETQ. Trimming took 2 bases from V and 4 from J; bases not matched to a gene: 4. The CDR3 sequence is CASSLQGAPYNEQFF. As DNA, the CDR3 is TGCGCCAGCAGCTTACAGGGGGCCCCTTACAATGAGCAGTTCTTC. Combining the CDR3 with reference TRBV5-1 and TRBJ2-1 gives the whole variable domain KAGVTQTPRYLIKTRGQQVTLSCSPISGHRSVSWYQQTPGQGLQFLFEYFSETQRNKGNFPGRFSGRQFSNSRSEMNVSTLELGDSALYLCASSLQGAPYNEQFFGPGTRLTVL.

This clonotype has only a few counts. The chain links TRBV7-7 to TRBJ2-5; D not resolved. Germline V gene lookup returns CDR1 SSHAT and CDR2 FNYEAQ (reference sequence). This CDR3 is built from 15 residues. Trimming removed 5 bases from V and 5 bases from J, with 18 bases in between. For the CDR3, the DNA is TGTGCCAGCAGCCCCCAATTAGGTGGTTGGGAGACCCAGTACTTC. This gives the protein CASSPQLGGWETQYF.

Ten or more counts support this clonotype. The chain carries TRBV7-6 and TRBJ2-7, with D possibly TRBD1 on 6 matching bases. CDR3 length equals 15 residues. Trimming shortened V by 1 base and J by 5 bases, and 15 bases separated the two germline ends. The germline V gene encodes CDR1 SGHVS and CDR2 FNYEAQ. CDR3 loop: CASSLVGGRGHEQYF. For the CDR3, the DNA is TGTGCCAGCAGCTTAGTTGGGGGCAGGGGCCACGAGCAGTACTTC.

The J gene is TRBJ2-5, the V gene TRBV10-3, with 7 bases lining up with TRBD2. This CDR3 comprises 17 residues. J gave up 1 base and V 0 bases, and 8 bases lay outside the gene matches. The germline V gene encodes CDR1 ENHRY and CDR2 SYGVKD. The CDR3 nucleotides are TGTGCCATCAGTGAGTCCCGAAGGGCTAGCGGCCAAGAGACCCAGTACTTC. Translated: CAISESRRASGQETQYF.

J is TRBJ2-3 and V is TRBV4-3; a weak D match, TRBD2 (5 bases). The CDR3 spans 15 residues. V was shortened by 0 bases and J by 4 bases, with 11 bases between the two germline ends. Germline assignment: CDR1 LGHNA and CDR2 YSLEER. The CDR3 bases are TGCGCCAGCAGCCAAGAGGTGTTCGGGGCAGATACGCAGTATTTT. It is translated as CASSQEVFGADTQYF.

This clonotype showed up many times. The chain recombines TRBV6-2 or TRBV6-3 with TRBJ2-6; D call uncertain. Trimming shortened V by 6 bases and J by 1 base, and 7 bases separated the two germline ends. CDR1 is MNHEY, CDR2 SVGEGT, per germline. This CDR3 comprises 14 residues. As DNA, the CDR3 is TGTGCCAGCAGCCGGTCGTCTGGGGCCAACGTCCTGACTTTC. This codes for CASSRSSGANVLTF.

This chain uses TRBV2 with TRBJ2-7; the match to TRBD2 covers 11 bases. The CDR3 length is 13 residues. Trimming at V came to 6 bases and at J to 5 bases, leaving 3 bases not matched to a gene. The germline CDR1 and CDR2 sequences are SNHLY and FYNNEI. The CDR3 here is CASRWGLADEQYF. CDR3 sequence (DNA): TGTGCCAGCAGATGGGGACTAGCGGACGAGCAGTACTTC.

The chain combines TRBV27 with TRBJ2-7, with 9 bases lining up with TRBD2. Germline V gene sequence: CDR1 MNHEY, CDR2 SMNVEV (reference sequence). The CDR3 length is 14 residues. With 5 bases clipped from V and 6 bases from J, the junction kept 8 bases outside the gene matches. CDR3 sequence reads: CASSGSGGSREQYF. CDR3 bases: TGTGCCAGCAGTGGGAGCGGGGGGAGTCGCGAGCAGTACTTC.

This chain uses TRBV5-1 with TRBJ2-5; possibly TRBD2 for D (7 bases). Germline CDR1 SGHRS, CDR2 YFSETQ. This CDR3 comprises 15 residues. V lost 1 base and J lost 4, with 14 bases in between. The chain's CDR3 is CASSLQGTGGETQYF. The CDR3 nucleotides are TGCGCCAGCAGCTTGCAGGGGACGGGAGGAGAGACCCAGTACTTC.

V gene TRBV4-1 combines with J gene TRBJ2-3; D is possibly TRBD2 (6 bases). Germline loops: CDR1 MGHRA, CDR2 YSYEKL. This CDR3 region has 14 residues. V lost 4 bases to trimming and J lost 5 bases, with 13 bases between them. As DNA, the CDR3 is TGCGCCAGCAGCCCTGGACTGGGAGGAGATACGCAGTATTTT. It codes for CASSPGLGGDTQYF.

The rearrangement joins TRBV7-9 to TRBJ1-2; D uncertain. The germline V gene encodes CDR1 SEHNR and CDR2 FQNEAQ (reference sequence). With 3 bases removed from V and 6 bases from J, the gap between germline ends came to 17 bases. The CDR3 has 15 residues. CDR3 sequence reads: CASSLGGVSLDGYTF. The CDR3 DNA follows: TGTGCCAGCAGCTTGGGCGGAGTAAGCCTTGATGGCTACACCTTC. The full variable domain, with the rest looked up from reference TRBV7-9 and TRBJ1-2, is DTGVSQNPRHKITKRGQNVTFRCDPISEHNRLYWYRQTLGQGPEFLTYFQNEAQLEKSRLLSDRFSAERPKGSFSTLEIQRTEQGDSAMYLCASSLGGVSLDGYTFGSGTRLTVV.

This clonotype has only a few counts. CDR3 coding DNA: TGTGCCAGCAGACGTCGTGGCACCGTCCAAGAGACCCAGTACTTC. It encodes CASRRRGTVQETQYF. V and J are TRBV12-3 or TRBV12-4 and TRBJ2-5; D is undetermined. This CDR3 spans 15 amino acids. V was trimmed by 6 bases and J by 1 base, leaving 15 bases between them.

This chain links TRBV6-2 or TRBV6-3 with TRBJ1-1, with D unresolved. CDR3 length: 13 amino acids. Trimming cost V 8 bases and J 5 bases, with 15 bases left between them. Germline V gives CDR1 MNHEY, CDR2 SVGEGT. The CDR3 loop is CASWRPTGTEAFF. DNA for the CDR3: TGTGCCAGCTGGAGGCCCACCGGGACTGAAGCTTTCTTT.

This clonotype showed up just a few times. The chain uses TRBV20-1 and TRBJ2-2; D possibly corresponds to TRBD1 (5 bases). The CDR3 runs 14 residues. Trimming took 6 bases from V and 1 from J, leaving 12 bases between them. Germline V gives CDR1 DFQATT, CDR2 SNEGSKA (reference sequence). Here the CDR3 reads CSARPQGNTGELFF. CDR3 nucleotides: TGCAGTGCCCGCCCCCAGGGGAACACCGGGGAGCTGTTTTTT.

This chain uses TRBV20-1 with TRBJ2-1; weak D call: TRBD2 (5 bases). Trimming removed 4 bases from V and 8 bases from J, with 15 bases in between. The length of the CDR3 is 13 residues. From germline, CDR1 is DFQATT and CDR2 SNEGSKA (reference sequence). Here the CDR3 DNA reads TGCAGTGCTATAAATGCGGGTCTGGATGAGCAGTTCTTC. Translation: CSAINAGLDEQFF.

This clonotype was counted only a few times. This rearrangement joins TRBV12-3 or TRBV12-4 to TRBJ2-7; no firm D call. This CDR3 is 13 amino acids long. V was trimmed by 7 bases and J by 4 bases, leaving 14 bases between them. The CDR3 sequence is CASIQRPGYEQYF. In nucleotides, the CDR3 is TGTGCCAGCATCCAAAGACCCGGGTACGAGCAGTACTTC.

The rearrangement uses TRBV12-3 or TRBV12-4 and TRBJ1-1; D not resolved. The CDR3 is 15 residues long. V was pared by 3 bases and J by 3 bases, with 14 bases between. The CDR3 nucleotides are TGTGCCAGCAGTTTTGGCCGGCCGAGGGACACTGAAGCTTTCTTT. Translation: CASSFGRPRDTEAFF.

The J gene is TRBJ2-5, the V gene TRBV12-3 or TRBV12-4, with 8 bases aligning to TRBD2. J was trimmed by 5 bases and V by 6 bases; bases with no gene match: 11. This CDR3 contains 15 residues. The CDR3 DNA follows: TGTGCCAGCAGAACAAGCGGGGGCCTCGGGGAGACCCAGTACTTC. It yields the protein CASRTSGGLGETQYF.

This clonotype was observed at least ten times. At one boundary the junction diverges from the germline segment, which might be a read error. This chain links TRBV5-1 with TRBJ2-3; the match to TRBD2 covers 7 bases. Germline V lookup: CDR1 SGHRS, CDR2 YFSETQ. The CDR3 contains 15 residues. This CDR3 reads CASSLGGGSTDTQYF. The CDR3 DNA is TGTGCCAGCAGCTTGGGCGGGGGTAGCACAGATACGCAGTATTTT.

The sample holds a few counts of this clonotype. The gene calls are TRBV10-1 and TRBJ2-2; D may correspond to TRBD1 or TRBD2 (6 bases each). V gave up 1 base and J gave up 2 bases, with 11 bases separating them. The germline V gene encodes CDR1 WNHNN and CDR2 SYGVQD (reference sequence). This CDR3 is 16 amino acids long. In DNA form, the CDR3 reads TGCGCCAGCAGTGAGTTCGGGGGCCCTAACACCGGGGAGCTGTTTTTT. Its translation: CASSEFGGPNTGELFF.

The CDR3 is CASSEYGVRKTQYF. Here the CDR3 DNA reads TGTGCCAGCAGTGAATATGGCGTGAGGAAGACCCAGTACTTC. The V gene is TRBV6-1, the J gene TRBJ2-5; D is undetermined. Trimming cost V 2 bases and J 6 bases, with 13 bases left between them. The CDR3 covers 14 residues. Germline CDR1 and CDR2: MNHNS and SASEGT.

This clonotype showed up just a few times. The chain joins TRBV12-5 to TRBJ2-2; D possibly uses TRBD1 or TRBD2 (5 bases each). Germline loops: CDR1 LGHNT, CDR2 FRNRAP. V was clipped by 6 bases and J by 6 bases, with 11 bases between them. The CDR3 is 13 residues long. The CDR3 loop reads CASGEEGPGELFF. CDR3 in DNA: TGTGCTAGTGGGGAAGAGGGGCCCGGGGAGCTGTTTTTT.

About this clonotype: The junction shows a germline mismatch at one end, possibly a read error. CDR3 loop: CTSSPLRASGGAGAGTQYF. DNA of the CDR3: TGTACCAGCAGTCCCCTTCGGGCTAGCGGGGGGGCCGGTGCGGGTACGCAGTATTTT. The chain joins TRBV6-4 to TRBJ2-3; 12 nucleotides match TRBD2. The CDR3 loop spans 19 amino acids. The germline V gene has CDR1 MRHNA and CDR2 SNTAGT.

The chain links TRBV9 to TRBJ2-7, with 9 bases matching TRBD1. Germline V gene sequence: CDR1 SGDLS, CDR2 YYNGEE. V dropped 7 bases and J dropped 6; count of bases not matched to a gene: 14. The CDR3 contains 15 residues. CDR3 region: CASGIPGGQGFEQYF. CDR3 in DNA: TGTGCCAGCGGAATTCCCGGGGGACAGGGTTTCGAGCAGTACTTC.